This TCR beta chain was identified in a study of human T cells and chemical hapten exposure. Broader study findings: After DPC sensitization, TCRs above 1 in 1000 frequency showed no change.

Of note for this clonotype: Its antigen remains unknown.

Individual cDNA molecules had unique molecular identifiers attached to them by the library. MiXCR was run by TCRdb on the RACE reads, yielding one entry per CDR3 protein. The sample lists 65,000 to 80,000 distinct CDR3 sequences, about 8.6% occurring once. The V and J ends lost 3 bases and 6 bases respectively, with 13 bases between them. Germline loops: CDR1 KGHSH, CDR2 LQKENI. CDR3 size: 14 residues. This sample's time point: healthy volunteer bleed at 6 weeks. Researchers extracted total RNA from unfractionated whole blood. Input material: whole blood. The genes are TRBV18 and TRBJ2-3; possible D gene TRBD2, 6 bases. This clonotype was sampled from a male donor in good health. Some clones in this sample may be carry-over from other donors' samples. The CDR3 nucleotides read TGTGCCAGCTCACCGGTGGGACTTCTGGATACGCAGTATTTT. This gives the protein CASSPVGLLDTQYF.